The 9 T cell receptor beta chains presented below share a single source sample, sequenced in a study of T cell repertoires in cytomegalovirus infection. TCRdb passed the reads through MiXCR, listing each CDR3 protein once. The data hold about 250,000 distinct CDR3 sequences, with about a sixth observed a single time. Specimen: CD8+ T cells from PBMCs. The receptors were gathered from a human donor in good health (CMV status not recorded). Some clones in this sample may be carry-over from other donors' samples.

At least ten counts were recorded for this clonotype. CDR3 sequence: CASSSRPRRVADSTDTQYF. The DNA for the CDR3 is TGTGCCAGCAGCTCTCGCCCGAGAAGGGTAGCGGATAGCACAGATACGCAGTATTTT. The J gene is TRBJ2-3, the V gene TRBV11-2; possible D gene TRBD2, 6 bases. The CDR3 runs to 19 residues. V lost 4 bases and J 0 bases, leaving 23 bases between the germline ends. The germline V gene encodes CDR1 SGHAT and CDR2 FQNNGV.

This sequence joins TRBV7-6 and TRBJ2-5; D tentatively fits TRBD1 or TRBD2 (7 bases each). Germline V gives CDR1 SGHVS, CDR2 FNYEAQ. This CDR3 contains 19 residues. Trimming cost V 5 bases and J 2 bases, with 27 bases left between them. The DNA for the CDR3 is TGTGCCAGCAGCCGCGCGCGGCGAGGGGGGGACAGAAGACAAGAGACCCAGTACTTC. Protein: CASSRARRGGDRRQETQYF.

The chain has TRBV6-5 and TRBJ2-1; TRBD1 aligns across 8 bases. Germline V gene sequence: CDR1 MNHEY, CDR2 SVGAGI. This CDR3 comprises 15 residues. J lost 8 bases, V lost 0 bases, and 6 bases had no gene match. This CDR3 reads CASSYSLDRVYEQFF. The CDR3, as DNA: TGTGCCAGCAGTTACTCACTGGACAGGGTGTATGAGCAGTTCTTC.

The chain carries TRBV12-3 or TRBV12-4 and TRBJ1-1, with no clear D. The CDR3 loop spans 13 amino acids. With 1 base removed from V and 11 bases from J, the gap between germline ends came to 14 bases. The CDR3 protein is CASSLGAASGAFF. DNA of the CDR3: TGTGCCAGCAGTTTAGGAGCTGCTTCGGGGGCTTTCTTT.

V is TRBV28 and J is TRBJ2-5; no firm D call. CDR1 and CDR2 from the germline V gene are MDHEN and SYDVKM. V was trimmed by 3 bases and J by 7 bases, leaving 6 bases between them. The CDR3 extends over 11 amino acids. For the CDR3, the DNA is TGTGCCAGCAGTTTCGGTGGGACCCAGTACTTC. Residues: CASSFGGTQYF. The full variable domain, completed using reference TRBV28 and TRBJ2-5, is DVKVTQSSRYLVKRTGEKVFLECVQDMDHENMFWYRQDPGLGLRLIYFSYDVKMKEKGDIPEGYSVSREKKERFSLILESASTNQTSMYLCASSFGGTQYFGPGTRLLVL.

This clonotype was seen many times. CDR3 nucleotides: TGTGCCAGCAGCCCACTCGGACAGGGGGCAGCAGATACGCAGTATTTT. Translating gives CASSPLGQGAADTQYF. This chain joins TRBV7-6 and TRBJ2-3; TRBD1 aligns across 11 bases. The CDR3 consists of 16 residues. Germline V CDR1 and CDR2: SGHVS, FNYEAQ. With 5 bases clipped from V and 4 bases from J, the junction kept 8 bases outside the gene matches.

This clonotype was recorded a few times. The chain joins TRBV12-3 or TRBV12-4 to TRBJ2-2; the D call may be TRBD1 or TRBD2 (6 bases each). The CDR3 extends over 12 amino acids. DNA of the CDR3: TGTAGTTCGGGGGCCAACACCGGGGAGCTGTTTTTT. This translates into CSSGANTGELFF.

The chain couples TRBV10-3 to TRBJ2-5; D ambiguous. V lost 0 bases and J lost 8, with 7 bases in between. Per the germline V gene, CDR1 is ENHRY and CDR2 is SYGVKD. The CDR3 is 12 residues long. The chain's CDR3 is CAISESLETQYF. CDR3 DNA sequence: TGTGCCATCAGTGAGTCGCTTGAAACCCAGTACTTC.

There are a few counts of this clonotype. CDR3 protein: CASSIALGTEAFF. Here the CDR3 DNA reads TGTGCCAGTAGTATCGCTCTGGGCACTGAAGCTTTCTTT. The gene calls are TRBV19 and TRBJ1-1; D gene uncertain. The germline CDR1 and CDR2 sequences are LNHDA and SQIVND (reference sequence). The V and J ends lost 3 bases and 4 bases respectively, with 9 bases between them. The CDR3 spans 13 residues.